The 18 T cell receptor beta chains presented below share a single source sample, sequenced in a study of blood T cell repertoires in COVID-19. Generated by immunoSEQ multiplex PCR, the TCRdb table keeps only in-frame clones and is missing some. The table has some 300,000 clones, around 84% seen once. Sequencing was performed on peripheral blood. The receptors here all came from a man aged 65-85 years with acute or convalescent COVID-19.

DNA of the CDR3: TGTGCCGGCTCTAGGGACAGGGAAAGCAATCAGCCCCAGCATTTT. Amino acid sequence: CAGSRDRESNQPQHF. The chain couples TRBV2 to TRBJ1-5; 9 bases match TRBD1. This CDR3 spans 15 amino acids. V lost 11 bases to trimming and J lost 1 base; unmatched junction nucleotides: 9. Germline V gene lookup returns CDR1 SNHLY and CDR2 FYNNEI.

The genes are TRBV7-2 and TRBJ1-6, with D unresolved. V lost 5 bases and J 1 base, leaving 3 bases between the germline ends. The CDR3 spans 13 residues. Germline-derived CDR1 and CDR2 are SGHTA and FQGNSA. CDR3 sequence: CASSVSYNSPLHF. DNA of the CDR3: TGTGCCAGCAGCGTATCCTATAATTCACCCCTCCACTTT.

This sequence joins TRBV9 and TRBJ2-3; tentatively, D is TRBD2 (6 bases). This CDR3 is 17 amino acids long. Looked up from germline, CDR1 is SGDLS and CDR2 is YYNGEE. Trimming took 4 bases from V and 4 from J, leaving 22 bases between them. In DNA, the CDR3 is TGTGCCAGCAGCTGGGAGGAGGGGCGCCGATCCTCAGATACGCAGTATTTT. It translates to CASSWEEGRRSSDTQYF.

The chain employs TRBV7-9 and TRBJ1-6; D is possibly TRBD1 (5 bases). V was clipped by 1 base and J by 8 bases, with 9 bases between them. This CDR3 region has 14 residues. Germline values: CDR1 SEHNR, CDR2 FQNEAQ (reference sequence). CDR3 in DNA: TGTGCCAGCAGCTTAGGGGGCAGGGATTCACCCCTCCACTTT. It codes for CASSLGGRDSPLHF.

The J gene is TRBJ1-3, the V gene TRBV28; possibly TRBD1 for D (6 bases). The CDR3 contains 16 residues. V gave up 1 base and J gave up 2 bases, with 12 bases separating them. Germline assignment: CDR1 MDHEN and CDR2 SYDVKM. CDR3 coding DNA: TGTGCCAGCAGTTTATCCGGGGGGCGAGCTGGAAACACCATATATTTT. Translated: CASSLSGGRAGNTIYF.

The rearrangement uses TRBV4-2 and TRBJ2-7; 8 bases are shared with TRBD2. Germline V lookup: CDR1 LGHNA, CDR2 YNFKEQ. V trimming: 4 bases; J trimming: 2 bases; junction bases outside the gene matches: 13. CDR3 length: 17 amino acids. The CDR3, as DNA: TGTGCCAGCAGCCCTGAATTGGTTAGCGGGGCGACCTACGAGCAGTACTTC. Translation: CASSPELVSGATYEQYF.

This chain joins TRBV28 and TRBJ1-5, with D perhaps matching TRBD1 (5 bases). The CDR3 is 12 amino acids. V shed 7 bases and J shed 2 bases, with 6 bases lying between them. Germline CDR1 reads MDHEN; CDR2 reads SYDVKM. CDR3 sequence reads: CASTRGNQPQHF. The CDR3 nucleotides read TGTGCCAGCACCAGGGGCAATCAGCCCCAGCATTTT.

The rearrangement uses TRBV6-2 or TRBV6-3 and TRBJ2-5; maybe TRBD2 (6 bases). Germline V gives CDR1 MNHEY, CDR2 SVGEGT. Trimming stripped 1 base from V and 5 bases from J, with 11 bases between. The CDR3 has 14 residues. The CDR3 coding sequence is TGTGCCAGCAGTTACTTGGACTATTCGGAGACCCAGTACTTC. Protein sequence: CASSYLDYSETQYF.

This sequence joins TRBV9 and TRBJ1-6; possible D gene TRBD1, 5 bases. The V gene lost 4 bases and the J gene lost 7 bases, with 12 bases spanning the gap. This CDR3 contains 14 residues. Germline V lookup: CDR1 SGDLS, CDR2 YYNGEE. The CDR3 bases are TGTGCCAGCAGCCTCAGGGTGGAAAATTCACCCCTCCACTTT. Its protein is CASSLRVENSPLHF.

The table lists this clone with a count of one. The chain has TRBV19 and TRBJ1-1; 7 bases are a match to TRBD1. The CDR3 is 14 residues long. The J segment lost 0 bases and the V segment lost 9 bases, leaving 7 bases of the junction unmatched. CDR1 LNHDA and CDR2 SQIVND come from the germline V gene (reference sequence). The CDR3 DNA follows: TGTGCCAGCCACAGGGGAGGTATGAACACTGAAGCTTTCTTT. Residues: CASHRGGMNTEAFF. The whole variable domain, remainder taken from reference TRBV19 and TRBJ1-1, is DGGITQSPKYLFRKEGQNVTLSCEQNLNHDAMYWYRQDPGQGLRLIYYSQIVNDFQKGDIAEGYSVSREKKESFPLTVTSAQKNPTAFYLCASHRGGMNTEAFFGQGTRLTVV.

The chain joins TRBV21-1 to TRBJ2-4; the table's D call of TRBD2 was not tested on the DNA. TRBV21-1 is an annotated pseudogene. The CDR3 is made up of 19 amino acids. In DNA form, the CDR3 reads TGTGCCAGCAGCAAAGTAGAGTACGGGGAAGGGTTAGCCAAAAACATTCAGTACTTC. Translated: CASSKVEYGEGLAKNIQYF.

This clone was seen only once. Distinct nucleotide sequences in the sample also encode this CDR3. This chain uses TRBV5-4 with TRBJ2-7; 7 nucleotides agree with TRBD1. The trim removed 4 bases at V and 4 bases at J, leaving 5 bases unmatched. The CDR3 extends over 13 amino acids. Germline values: CDR1 SGHNT, CDR2 YYREEE (reference sequence). CDR3 sequence (DNA): TGTGCCAGCAGCCTCGACAGGGTTTACGAGCAGTACTTC. Translated, it gives CASSLDRVYEQYF.

This chain links TRBV5-1 with TRBJ2-3, with 7 bases matching TRBD1. The CDR3 runs to 17 residues. V was pared by 1 base and J by 2 bases, with 10 bases of the junction left unmatched. Germline CDR1 SGHRS, CDR2 YFSETQ. The CDR3 coding sequence is TGCGCCAGCAGCTTGACCACCGGGACAGTAAACACAGATACGCAGTATTTT. Its translation: CASSLTTGTVNTDTQYF.

The V and J genes are TRBV5-1 and TRBJ2-3; D unclear. CDR3 length: 14 residues. Germline CDR1 is SGHRS and CDR2 is YFSETQ. The V and J ends lost 0 bases and 2 bases respectively, with 7 bases between them. The CDR3 DNA follows: TGCGCCAGCAGCTTGGTGCAGTCCACAGATACGCAGTATTTT. Its protein product is CASSLVQSTDTQYF.

As for this clone: The junction differs from germline at one of its ends, possibly a read error. This chain connects TRBV7-2 to TRBJ2-7; D uncertain. Germline V CDR1 and CDR2: SGHTA, FQGNSA. This CDR3 has 12 amino acids. The CDR3 coding sequence is TGTGCCAGCAGCTTGTATTCCTACGGGCAGTACTTC. Residues: CASSLYSYGQYF.

This chain links TRBV4-1 with TRBJ2-1, with 11 bases that match TRBD2. Looked up from germline, CDR1 is MGHRA and CDR2 is YSYEKL. V lost 4 bases and J lost 4; bases outside the gene matches: 6. CDR3 length equals 16 residues. The CDR3 is CASSPSTSGGYNEQFF. The CDR3 DNA follows: TGCGCCAGCAGCCCTTCCACTAGCGGGGGTTACAATGAGCAGTTCTTC.

In its sample, this clone was seen once. The J gene is TRBJ2-1, the V gene TRBV4-2; 10 bases map to TRBD2. J was trimmed by 7 bases and V by 5 bases; bases with no gene match: 8. In germline, CDR1 is LGHNA, CDR2 YNFKEQ. The CDR3 has 15 residues. CDR3 DNA sequence: TGTGCCAGCAGCGCGAGCGGGGGGGCCGTGAATGAGCAGTTCTTC. Amino acids: CASSASGGAVNEQFF.

This chain links TRBV6-5 with TRBJ2-7; D is uncertain. Germline V gene lookup returns CDR1 MNHEY and CDR2 SVGAGI. This CDR3 has 14 residues. Between the trimmed V and J ends, which lost 7 bases and 2 bases, there was a span of 15 bases. The CDR3 region is CASTPSRGTYEQYF. The CDR3 nucleotides read TGTGCCAGCACCCCCTCGAGAGGAACCTACGAGCAGTACTTC.